Included here is one T cell receptor (beta chain) sequence, with context. Its matching antigen is unknown. Germline CDR1 LGHDT, CDR2 YNNKEL (reference sequence). The CDR3 consists of 13 residues. Trimming pared 6 bases from V and 4 bases from J, leaving 11 bases between. The data belong to a study of blood T cells in healthy people across ages. Together with a sample-barcoded 5' primer, a J-beta primer mix was included in a second PCR lasting about 6 to 11 cycles. TCRdb reprocessed the 5' RACE reads with MiXCR, giving one entry per CDR3 protein. The sample carries 500,000 to 550,000 distinct CDR3 sequences, about 24% recorded once. General study results and limits: Older age went with lower TCR beta diversity per million T cells, in a roughly linear way. In these data, TCR beta diversity tracked strongly with naive T cell percentage.

The sample was also reused in another study, on T cells of mothers and their children.

Sequenced: blood. The receptor was isolated from a boy aged 5-17 years in good health. V is TRBV3-1 and J is TRBJ2-3; D not certain. This chain's CDR3 is CASSQPLADTQYF. As DNA, the CDR3 is TGTGCCAGCAGTCAACCCCTCGCAGATACGCAGTATTTT.